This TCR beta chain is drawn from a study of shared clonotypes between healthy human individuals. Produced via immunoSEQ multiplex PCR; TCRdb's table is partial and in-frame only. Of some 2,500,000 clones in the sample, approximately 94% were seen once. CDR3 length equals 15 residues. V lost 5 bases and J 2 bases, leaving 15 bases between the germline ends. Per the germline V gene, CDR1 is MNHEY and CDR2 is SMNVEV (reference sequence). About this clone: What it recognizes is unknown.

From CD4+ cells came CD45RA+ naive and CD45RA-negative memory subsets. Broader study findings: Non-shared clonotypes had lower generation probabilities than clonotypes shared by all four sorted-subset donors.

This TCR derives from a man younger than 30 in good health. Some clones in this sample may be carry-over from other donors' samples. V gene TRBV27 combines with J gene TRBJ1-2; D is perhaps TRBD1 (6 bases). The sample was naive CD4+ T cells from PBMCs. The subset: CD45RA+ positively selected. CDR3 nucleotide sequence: TGTGCCAGCAGTGCCCAATGGGGGGCCAACTATGGCTACACCTTC. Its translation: CASSAQWGANYGYTF.